The T cell receptor beta chain under discussion was sequenced for a study of blood T cell repertoires in COVID-19. Study in general: Acute-phase and convalescent COVID-19 samples originated in the United States, Italy and Spain. From T cells, B-cell-depleted T cells, or PBMCs came the material, which was cDNA or gDNA.

Authors' data handling: Using reference gene primer amplification, nucleated cell counts were estimated. TCRdb keeps only in-frame clones here, not all; method: immunoSEQ multiplex PCR. Clonal size and the V and J genes are those of that table, whereas D and trimming came from the DNA. The sample includes almost 25,000 clones, about 91% seen only once; the top ten take approximately 30%. This clone was counted a single time. J was trimmed by 2 bases and V by 0 bases; bases with no gene match: 6. The CDR3 runs to 16 residues. Germline V gene sequence: CDR1 MGHRA, CDR2 YSYEKL. This TCR came from a man aged 65 to 85 with active COVID-19. The specimen sequenced was peripheral blood. J is TRBJ1-2 and V is TRBV4-1; 7 bases are a match to TRBD1. The CDR3 sequence: CASSQDPRGRNYGYTF. The CDR3 DNA is TGCGCCAGCAGCCAAGATCCGAGGGGGCGGAACTATGGCTACACCTTC.